The clone carrying this T cell receptor (beta chain) occurred a few times. A read error is possible here, since a much larger clone lies one base away. TCRbeta libraries were built with three rounds of nested PCR, modified from ARM-PCR. TCRdb ran MiXCR on the multiplex PCR reads and lists one entry per CDR3 protein. The table shows about 110,000 distinct CDR3 sequences, with roughly two thirds occurring only once. This sample stems from a study of tumor and adjacent non-tumor tissue in lung cancer. J lost 4 bases, V lost 1 base, and 8 bases had no gene match. The CDR3 consists of 16 residues. Germline V gives CDR1 LGHNA, CDR2 YSLEER. No cell sorting was done before RNA was extracted from the tissue. This non-tumor lung sample came from over 3 cm beyond the tumor edge.

V and J are TRBV4-3 and TRBJ2-3, with TRBD2 matching 7 bases. The sample comprised distant non-tumor lung tissue. The receptor was isolated from a man aged 60 to 75 with non-small cell lung cancer. In nucleotides, the CDR3 is TGCGCCAGCAGCCAAGGTTTAAGACGGGGGGCAGATACGCAGTATTTT. It specifies CASSQGLRRGADTQYF.